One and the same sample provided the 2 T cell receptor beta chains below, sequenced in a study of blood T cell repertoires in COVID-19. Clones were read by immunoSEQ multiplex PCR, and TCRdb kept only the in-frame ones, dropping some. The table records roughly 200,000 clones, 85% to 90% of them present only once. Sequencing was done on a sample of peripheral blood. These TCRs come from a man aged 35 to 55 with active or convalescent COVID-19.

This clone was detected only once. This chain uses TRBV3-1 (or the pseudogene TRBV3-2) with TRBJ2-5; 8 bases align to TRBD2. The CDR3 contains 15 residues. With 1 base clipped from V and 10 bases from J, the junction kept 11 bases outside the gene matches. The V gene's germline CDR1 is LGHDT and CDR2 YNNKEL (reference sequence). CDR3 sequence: CASSQGTSIPGGQYF. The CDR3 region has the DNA TGTGCCAGCAGCCAAGGGACTAGCATACCGGGAGGCCAGTACTTC.

The CDR3 DNA reads TGTGCCAGCAGCGCGGACAGTCACACTGAAGCTTTCTTT. Translated, it gives CASSADSHTEAFF. The chain employs TRBV5-5 and TRBJ1-1; perhaps TRBD1 as D (6 bases). Between the trimmed V and J ends, which lost 4 bases and 3 bases, there was a span of 10 bases. CDR1 and CDR2 from the germline V gene are SGHKS and YYEKEE (reference sequence). The CDR3 sequence is 13 residues long.